This T cell receptor (beta chain) was identified in a study of OX40 agonist ivuxolimab in advanced cancers. Whole-study findings and limits: Researchers did not establish what antigens the expanded peripheral T cells target. Dosing at 0.1 to 3.0 mg/kg was accompanied by clonal expansion of CD4+ and CD8+ blood T cells by week 6. Some patients who did not respond also had low normalized T-cell clonal expansion.

A word on this clone: Antigen: not known.

V was shortened by 0 bases and J by 2 bases, with 5 bases between the two germline ends. Germline CDR1 reads SGHRS; CDR2 reads YFSETQ. CDR3 length: 13 residues. The method was immunoSEQ multiplex PCR; TCRdb's version includes in-frame clones alone and lacks a portion of them. Of tens of thousands of clones in the sample, 70% to 90% were seen once. The chain recombines TRBV5-1 with TRBJ1-2; no reliable D call. The source of this sequence is an adult with an advanced solid tumor such as melanoma, head and neck, liver or kidney cancer. This material consisted of CD4+ or CD8+ T cells sorted from blood, taken in a trial of the OX40 agonist ivuxolimab. The CDR3, as DNA: TGCGCCAGCAGCTTGGGGGAAAACTATGGCTACACCTTC. As protein: CASSLGENYGYTF. Variable domain in full (rest from reference TRBV5-1 and TRBJ1-2): KAGVTQTPRYLIKTRGQQVTLSCSPISGHRSVSWYQQTPGQGLQFLFEYFSETQRNKGNFPGRFSGRQFSNSRSEMNVSTLELGDSALYLCASSLGENYGYTFGSGTRLTVV.